A single sample is the source of the 30 T cell receptor beta chains below, sequenced in a study of STAT5B mutations in CD4+ large granular lymphocyte leukemia. Libraries were prepared by immunoSEQ multiplex PCR; TCRdb keeps only in-frame clonotypes and omits some of them. The sample includes about 32,000 clones, roughly two thirds of them seen just once. The source material was CD4+ T cells from blood buffy coats. These receptors came from a human donor in good health.

This chain uses TRBV6-6 with TRBJ1-1; D ambiguous. The CDR3 contains 14 residues. The V gene's germline CDR1 is MNHNY and CDR2 SVGAGI (reference sequence). V lost 0 bases to trimming and J lost 0 bases, with 5 bases between them. The CDR3 DNA is TGTGCCAGCAGTTACTCGGACGTGAACACTGAAGCTTTCTTT. Translation: CASSYSDVNTEAFF.

The rearrangement joins TRBV5-6 to TRBJ2-1; TRBD1 matches 8 bases. Germline CDR1 and CDR2: SGHDT and YYEEEE. J gave up 3 bases and V 4 bases, and 3 bases lay outside the gene matches. The CDR3 length is 14 residues. The CDR3 DNA reads TGTGCCAGCAGCCGCGGACAGGGCTACAATGAGCAGTTCTTC. Translated: CASSRGQGYNEQFF.

The rearrangement uses TRBV7-2 and TRBJ2-7; TRBD1 might be the D (5 bases). Trimming removed 2 bases from V and 5 bases from J, with 13 bases in between. CDR1 is SGHTA, CDR2 FQGNSA, per germline. This CDR3 has 14 residues. The CDR3 bases are TGTGCCAGCAGCTTAAAGCAGGGTTTCCACGAGCAGTACTTC. It is translated as CASSLKQGFHEQYF.

The chain employs TRBV18 and TRBJ1-2; D unclear. The CDR3 consists of 14 residues. The germline V and J ends were trimmed by 2 bases and 1 base, with 8 bases remaining between them. CDR1 and CDR2 from the germline V gene are KGHSH and LQKENI. The CDR3 spells CASSPNPVNYGYTF. The CDR3 region has the DNA TGTGCCAGCTCACCAAACCCTGTTAACTATGGCTACACCTTC.

This clone has just a few counts. The CDR3 sequence is CASSPLQANTEAFF. In DNA, the CDR3 is TGTGCCAGCTCACCACTACAGGCGAACACTGAAGCTTTCTTT. The rearrangement uses TRBV18 and TRBJ1-1, with D maybe TRBD1 (5 bases). The CDR3 length is 14 residues. In germline, CDR1 is KGHSH, CDR2 LQKENI. V dropped 1 base and J dropped 1 base, with 7 bases sitting between them.

This chain connects TRBV18 to TRBJ1-2; D not resolved. The germline V and J ends were trimmed by 0 bases and 8 bases, with 13 bases remaining between them. CDR1 and CDR2 (germline): KGHSH, LQKENI. This CDR3 is 14 amino acids long. CDR3 sequence (DNA): TGTGCCAGCTCACCACCTAGGTATAGCTACGGCTACACCTTC. Residues: CASSPPRYSYGYTF.

The chain joins TRBV6-1 to TRBJ1-1, with 7 bases that match TRBD1. Germline CDR1 is MNHNS and CDR2 is SASEGT. The CDR3 loop spans 14 amino acids. V dropped 7 bases and J dropped 1; count of bases not matched to a gene: 6. The CDR3 DNA reads TGTGCCAGCATTCTCAGGGGGGAGAACACTGAAGCTTTCTTT. Protein sequence: CASILRGENTEAFF.

This chain connects TRBV6-4 to TRBJ1-2; no clear D gene. Germline CDR1 MRHNA, CDR2 SNTAGT. Trimming left V 0 bases short and J 7 bases short, with 6 bases between. This CDR3 comprises 12 residues. Here the CDR3 reads CASSDSRAGYTF. CDR3 bases: TGTGCCAGCAGTGACTCCCGGGCTGGCTACACCTTC.

This clone has only a few counts. This rearrangement joins TRBV19 to TRBJ1-1; D perhaps matches TRBD1 (6 bases). Between the trimmed V and J ends, which lost 6 bases and 4 bases, there was a span of 12 bases. Germline V gene data show CDR1 as LNHDA and CDR2 as SQIVND (reference sequence). This CDR3 is 13 amino acids long. CDR3 sequence: CASRPQGGTEAFF. CDR3 DNA sequence: TGTGCCAGTAGGCCCCAAGGGGGCACTGAAGCTTTCTTT.

This clone was recorded only once. V and J are TRBV19 and TRBJ1-1; D is possibly TRBD1 (6 bases). CDR1 is LNHDA, CDR2 SQIVND, per germline (reference sequence). This CDR3 is 17 amino acids long. Trimming removed 5 bases at V and 0 bases at J, with 19 bases between. The CDR3 loop is CASSSERSGQMNTEAFF. The CDR3 bases are TGTGCCAGTAGTTCAGAGAGGTCAGGACAGATGAACACTGAAGCTTTCTTT.

There are a few counts of this clone. CDR3 in amino acids: CASSVGGRANYNEQFF. The CDR3, as DNA: TGTGCCAGCAGCGTAGGGGGCCGAGCCAACTACAATGAGCAGTTCTTC. The chain is built from TRBV9 and TRBJ2-1; TRBD1 might be the D (5 bases). The germline CDR1 and CDR2 sequences are SGDLS and YYNGEE. Trimming removed 0 bases from V and 3 bases from J, with 13 bases in between. The CDR3 is made up of 16 amino acids.

The rearrangement links TRBV5-1 to TRBJ2-3; maybe TRBD2 (6 bases). In germline, CDR1 is SGHRS, CDR2 YFSETQ. This CDR3 has 14 residues. Trimming pared 3 bases from V and 6 bases from J, leaving 14 bases between. DNA for the CDR3: TGCGCCAGCAGCTCCGGGACTGCGGCGGATACGCAGTATTTT. Its protein is CASSSGTAADTQYF.

The chain uses TRBV15 and TRBJ1-6; D is ambiguous. Trimming cost V 0 bases and J 9 bases, with 15 bases left between them. The germline gives CDR1 LNHNV, CDR2 YYDKDF (reference sequence). This CDR3 comprises 16 residues. The CDR3 region is CATSRDLPGMGSPLHF. As DNA, the CDR3 is TGTGCCACCAGCAGAGATCTCCCGGGTATGGGTTCACCCCTCCACTTT.

The V and J genes are TRBV7-3 and TRBJ1-1, with a tentative D call TRBD1 (5 bases). Per germline, CDR1 SGHTA and CDR2 FQGTGA. V dropped 5 bases and J dropped 1 base, with 14 bases sitting between them. This CDR3 comprises 15 residues. In DNA, the CDR3 is TGTGCCAGCAGCGATAGCGGGACTGCGAACACTGAAGCTTTCTTT. This codes for CASSDSGTANTEAFF.

The CDR3 DNA sequence: TGTGCCAGCAGTGAAGGGGGCGTCGGTTCCTACGAGCAGTACTTC. Translation gives CASSEGGVGSYEQYF. This chain links TRBV6-1 with TRBJ2-7; D perhaps matches TRBD1 (5 bases). Germline lookup yields CDR1 MNHNS and CDR2 SASEGT. CDR3 length: 15 residues. Trimming took 1 base from V and 1 from J, leaving 11 bases between them.

The V and J genes are TRBV5-1 and TRBJ2-5, with TRBD1 matching 7 bases. The CDR3 contains 15 residues. The V gene's germline CDR1 is SGHRS and CDR2 YFSETQ. The ends lost 0 bases at V and 4 bases at J; junction bases unmatched: 6. CDR3 sequence: CASSLEGGRGETQYF. As DNA, the CDR3 is TGCGCCAGCAGCTTGGAAGGGGGCCGAGGAGAGACCCAGTACTTC.

The rearrangement uses TRBV2 and TRBJ2-3; TRBD2 matches at 11 bases. The trim removed 3 bases at V and 5 bases at J, leaving 10 bases unmatched. The germline V gene encodes CDR1 SNHLY and CDR2 FYNNEI. This CDR3 spans 17 amino acids. DNA of the CDR3: TGTGCCAGCAGTGATGAGGTAGCGGGGGGGCTTGGAGATACGCAGTATTTT. Translating it yields CASSDEVAGGLGDTQYF.

The V gene is TRBV10-3, the J gene TRBJ2-3, with D tentatively TRBD1 (6 bases). Trimming pared 10 bases from V and 2 bases from J, leaving 16 bases between. The CDR3 has 14 residues. Germline V CDR1 and CDR2: ENHRY, SYGVKD. The CDR3 region has the DNA TGTGCCACCTGGACAGACCTGACCACAGATACGCAGTATTTT. Protein: CATWTDLTTDTQYF.

Only one count was recorded for this clone. This sequence joins TRBV7-9 and TRBJ2-7; 9 positions match TRBD1. Germline-derived CDR1 and CDR2 are SEHNR and FQNEAQ (reference sequence). V was pared by 4 bases and J by 0 bases, with 7 bases of the junction left unmatched. CDR3 length: 16 residues. CDR3: CASSYLPGQGSYEQYF. CDR3 DNA: TGTGCCAGCAGCTACTTACCGGGACAGGGCTCCTACGAGCAGTACTTC.

The chain has TRBV28 and TRBJ2-7; no clear D gene. Trimming left V 5 bases short and J 7 bases short, with 15 bases between. There are 13 residues in the CDR3. The V gene's germline CDR1 is MDHEN and CDR2 SYDVKM. CDR3 region: CASSGPLLGEQYF. CDR3 bases: TGTGCCAGCAGTGGACCATTACTGGGGGAGCAGTACTTC.

J is TRBJ2-6 and V is TRBV7-8; D unclear. The CDR3 loop spans 17 amino acids. V lost 1 base and J lost 1, with 11 bases in between. Germline V gene data show CDR1 as SGHVS and CDR2 as FQNEAQ. DNA of the CDR3: TGTGCCAGCAGCTTAGAGGGCCGAACATCTGGGGCCAACGTCCTGACTTTC. Amino acids: CASSLEGRTSGANVLTF.

CDR3 in amino acids: CASSVAGGSYNEQFF. The CDR3 DNA sequence: TGTGCCAGCAGCGTAGCGGGGGGCTCCTACAATGAGCAGTTCTTC. The chain links TRBV9 to TRBJ2-1; 7 bases agree with TRBD2. The V gene's germline CDR1 is SGDLS and CDR2 YYNGEE. The trim removed 0 bases at V and 0 bases at J, leaving 0 bases unmatched. The CDR3 consists of 15 residues.

A single count supports this clone. One end of the junction does not line up with germline, which may come from a read error. This same CDR3 is encoded by further DNA sequences in the sample. The chain joins TRBV7-9 to TRBJ2-1, with TRBD2 matching 8 bases. Germline V lookup: CDR1 SEHNR, CDR2 FQNEAQ (reference sequence). CDR3 length equals 16 residues. DNA of the CDR3: TGCGCCAGCAGCCTCTTCCGGGGGGGGGCCGGTAATGAGCAGTTCTTC. The encoded protein is CASSLFRGGAGNEQFF.

The V and J genes are TRBV5-4 and TRBJ1-1; a weak D match, TRBD1 (5 bases). V shed 2 bases and J shed 0 bases, with 8 bases lying between them. Germline assignment: CDR1 SGHNT and CDR2 YYREEE (reference sequence). The CDR3 covers 14 residues. The CDR3 is CASSFSGMNTEAFF. Here the CDR3 DNA reads TGTGCCAGCAGCTTTTCAGGGATGAACACTGAAGCTTTCTTT.

The DNA of the CDR3 is TGCGCCAGCGCGGATGCAGGACAGGGAACAACCATAGCTTCCTACAATGAGCAGTTCTTC. This codes for CASADAGQGTTIASYNEQFF. The chain has TRBV5-1 and TRBJ2-1; 8 bases align to TRBD1. V lost 7 bases, J lost 1 base, and 22 bases stayed unmatched. Germline values: CDR1 SGHRS, CDR2 YFSETQ. This CDR3 spans 20 amino acids. The full variable domain, its missing parts supplied by reference TRBV5-1 and TRBJ2-1, is KAGVTQTPRYLIKTRGQQVTLSCSPISGHRSVSWYQQTPGQGLQFLFEYFSETQRNKGNFPGRFSGRQFSNSRSEMNVSTLELGDSALYLCASADAGQGTTIASYNEQFFGPGTRLTVL.

This clone showed up just a few times. V is TRBV14 and J is TRBJ2-5; D remains unclear. There are 15 residues in the CDR3. Trimming left V 5 bases short and J 0 bases short, with 13 bases between. Germline V lookup: CDR1 SGHDN, CDR2 FVKESK. CDR3 in DNA: TGTGCCAGCAGCTTTGGTGGATCGTACCAAGAGACCCAGTACTTC. This gives the protein CASSFGGSYQETQYF.

V is TRBV1 and J is TRBJ2-3. TRBV1 is annotated as a pseudogene. CDR3 size: 16 residues. The CDR3 nucleotides read TGCACCAGCAGCCAAGAAGGGGACCCACCCACAGATACGCAGTATTTT. Translated: CTSSQEGDPPTDTQYF.

This clone was recorded only once. The V gene is TRBV2, the J gene TRBJ2-3; D gene unclear. V lost 7 bases, J lost 0 bases, and 8 bases lay in between. Germline CDR1 SNHLY, CDR2 FYNNEI. The CDR3 sequence is 13 residues long. As DNA, the CDR3 is TGTGCCAGCAACCCGGACAGCACAGATACGCAGTATTTT. Protein sequence: CASNPDSTDTQYF.

This clone was seen more than once but under ten times. The chain links TRBV14 to TRBJ1-4; TRBD1 aligns across 9 bases. The germline gives CDR1 SGHDN, CDR2 FVKESK. V lost 3 bases to trimming and J lost 7 bases; unmatched junction nucleotides: 9. The CDR3 loop spans 16 amino acids. The CDR3 sequence is CASSQGGQGRGEKLFF. The CDR3 DNA sequence: TGTGCCAGCAGCCAGGGGGGACAGGGTCGAGGTGAAAAACTGTTTTTT. Full variable domain (rest looked up from reference TRBV14 and TRBJ1-4): EAGVTQFPSHSVIEKGQTVTLRCDPISGHDNLYWYRRVMGKEIKFLLHFVKESKQDESGMPNNRFLAERTGGTYSTLKVQPAELEDSGVYFCASSQGGQGRGEKLFFGSGTQLSVL.

The chain links TRBV28 to TRBJ2-7, with 8 nucleotides matching TRBD1. The CDR3 has 17 residues. Germline V gene sequence: CDR1 MDHEN, CDR2 SYDVKM. V trimming: 2 bases; J trimming: 1 base; junction bases outside the gene matches: 10. The CDR3 reads CASSLPPWTGSSYEQYF. The DNA for the CDR3 is TGTGCCAGCAGTTTACCCCCATGGACAGGGAGTTCCTACGAGCAGTACTTC. The complete variable domain, with remaining parts taken from reference TRBV28 and TRBJ2-7, reads DVKVTQSSRYLVKRTGEKVFLECVQDMDHENMFWYRQDPGLGLRLIYFSYDVKMKEKGDIPEGYSVSREKKERFSLILESASTNQTSMYLCASSLPPWTGSSYEQYFGPGTRLTVT.